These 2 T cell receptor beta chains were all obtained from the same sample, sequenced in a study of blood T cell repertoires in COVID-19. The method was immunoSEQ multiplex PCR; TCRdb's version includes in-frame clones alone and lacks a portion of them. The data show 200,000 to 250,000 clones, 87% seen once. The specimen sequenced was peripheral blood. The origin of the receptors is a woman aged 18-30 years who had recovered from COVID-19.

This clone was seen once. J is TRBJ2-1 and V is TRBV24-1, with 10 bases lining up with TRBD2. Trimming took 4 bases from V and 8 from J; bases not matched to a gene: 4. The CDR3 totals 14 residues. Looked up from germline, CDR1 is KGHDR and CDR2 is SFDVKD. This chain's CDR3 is CATSEAGTSDEQFF. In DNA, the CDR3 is TGTGCCACCAGTGAGGCCGGGACTAGCGATGAGCAGTTCTTC.

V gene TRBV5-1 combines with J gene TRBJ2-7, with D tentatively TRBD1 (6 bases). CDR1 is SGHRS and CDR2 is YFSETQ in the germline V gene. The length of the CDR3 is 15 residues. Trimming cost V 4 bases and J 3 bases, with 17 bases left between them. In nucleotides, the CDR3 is TGCGCCAGCAGCGTACAGGGATTTCCGATCTACGAGCAGTACTTC. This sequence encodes CASSVQGFPIYEQYF.